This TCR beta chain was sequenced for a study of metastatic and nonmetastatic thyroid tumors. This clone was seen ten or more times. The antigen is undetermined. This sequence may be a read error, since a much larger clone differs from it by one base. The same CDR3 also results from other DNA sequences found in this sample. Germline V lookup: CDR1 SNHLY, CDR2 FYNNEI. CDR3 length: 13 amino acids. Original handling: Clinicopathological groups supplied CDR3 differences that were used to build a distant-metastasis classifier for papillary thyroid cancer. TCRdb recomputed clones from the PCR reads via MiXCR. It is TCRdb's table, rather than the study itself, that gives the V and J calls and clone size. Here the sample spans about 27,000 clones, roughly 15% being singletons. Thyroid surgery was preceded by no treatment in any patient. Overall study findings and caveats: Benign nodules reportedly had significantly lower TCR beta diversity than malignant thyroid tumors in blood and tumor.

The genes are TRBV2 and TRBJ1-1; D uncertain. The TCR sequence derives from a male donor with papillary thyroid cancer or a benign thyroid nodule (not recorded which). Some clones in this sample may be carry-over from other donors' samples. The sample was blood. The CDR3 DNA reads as TGTGCCAGCAAAGGGTTGGGGAACACCGAAGCTTTCTTT. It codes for CASKGLGNTEAFF.